The 2 T cell receptor beta chains presented below share a single source sample, sequenced in a study of T-cell reconstitution after alpha-beta-depleted transplantation in children. Preparation of the TCRbeta library used unique molecular identifiers. TCRdb re-called the PCR reads with MiXCR, one entry per CDR3 protein. The sample contains approximately 500,000 distinct CDR3 sequences, roughly a tenth of which appear only once. This specimen was PBMCs, taken before TCRalphabeta/CD19-depleted stem cell transplant. The receptors originated from a child aged 2 to 15 with inherited bone marrow failure, due to receive a stem cell transplant.

The sample holds many counts of this clonotype. The rearrangement joins TRBV5-6 to TRBJ2-7; D remains ambiguous. The CDR3 sequence is 16 residues long. Trimming removed 4 bases from V and 0 bases from J, with 17 bases in between. CDR1 is SGHDT, CDR2 YYEEEE, per germline. The CDR3 nucleotides read TGTGCCAGCAGCCCAGGACCGGATTCCCCCTCCTACGAGCAGTACTTC. It specifies CASSPGPDSPSYEQYF.

This clonotype has a count of ten or more. This chain links TRBV6-5 with TRBJ1-1; perhaps TRBD1 as D (5 bases). The CDR3 runs 15 residues. Germline CDR1 is MNHEY and CDR2 is SVGAGI. V lost 1 base and J lost 0, with 9 bases in between. In DNA form, the CDR3 reads TGTGCCAGCAGTTACTGGGAGGGGATGAACACTGAAGCTTTCTTT. Translated: CASSYWEGMNTEAFF.